This T cell receptor beta chain stems from a study of blood T cell repertoires in COVID-19. Seattle's enrolled individuals joined amid active infection and were then monitored longitudinally. Trimming removed 5 bases from V and 3 bases from J; junction bases left unmatched: 7. CDR3 size: 14 residues. The germline V gene has CDR1 SEHNR and CDR2 FQNEAQ (reference sequence). In the authors' methods: Estimates of nucleated cell counts were drawn from the amplification of reference gene primers. TCRdb's table, derived via immunoSEQ multiplex PCR, lists solely in-frame clones and lacks some. V and J calls and clone size are given by that table; D and trimming were obtained from the DNA. The sample has some 160,000 clones, approximately 86% seen once.

This clonotype was obtained from an elderly woman with COVID-19, enrolled during active disease. The sample taken for sequencing was peripheral blood. The gene calls are TRBV7-9 and TRBJ2-7; 7 bases agree with TRBD1. This CDR3 reads CASSTDRVVYEQYF. For the CDR3, the DNA is TGTGCCAGCAGCACCGACAGGGTGGTCTACGAGCAGTACTTC.